This T cell receptor beta chain was retrieved from a study of neurological immune-mediated disorders. Over 180 million TCR-beta sequences from 15-18 subjects came from every sequencing run. Each CDR3 protein is one row after TCRdb ran MiXCR on the 5' RACE reads. The sample records around 30,000 distinct CDR3 sequences, around 4% being singletons. CD4+ or CD8+ T cells at a count of about 940,000 served as input for the sorted libraries. Germline V lookup: CDR1 SGHRS, CDR2 YFSETQ. V lost 2 bases to trimming and J lost 10 bases, with 9 bases between them. The CDR3 extends over 11 amino acids. Study-level points and caveats: Across subjects, no CDR3 amino acid sequence appeared in expanded clones of more than one subject, a finding that suggested private repertoires in all groups.

This clonotype showed up many times. Its antigen remains unknown. V is TRBV5-1 and J is TRBJ1-1, with D maybe TRBD1 (5 bases). The TCR originated in a woman aged 40 to 50 in good health. Sequencing input: CD4+ T cells from blood. For the CDR3, the DNA is TGCGCCAGCAGCTTCGCAGGGAGAGCTTTCTTT. This codes for CASSFAGRAFF.